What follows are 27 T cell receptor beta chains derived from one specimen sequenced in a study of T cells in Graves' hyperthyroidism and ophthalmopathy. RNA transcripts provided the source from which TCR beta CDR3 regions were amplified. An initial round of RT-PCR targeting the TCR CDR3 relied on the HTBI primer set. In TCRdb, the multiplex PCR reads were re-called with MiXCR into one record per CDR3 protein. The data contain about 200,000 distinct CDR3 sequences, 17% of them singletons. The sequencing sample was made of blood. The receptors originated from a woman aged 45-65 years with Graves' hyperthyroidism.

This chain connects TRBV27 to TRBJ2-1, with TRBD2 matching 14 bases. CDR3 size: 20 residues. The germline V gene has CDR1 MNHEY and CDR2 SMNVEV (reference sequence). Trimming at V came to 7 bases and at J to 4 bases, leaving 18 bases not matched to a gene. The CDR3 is CASTSPLGLAGEIIYNEQFF. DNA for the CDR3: TGTGCCAGCACCTCACCCCTGGGACTAGCGGGAGAGATCATATACAATGAGCAGTTCTTC.

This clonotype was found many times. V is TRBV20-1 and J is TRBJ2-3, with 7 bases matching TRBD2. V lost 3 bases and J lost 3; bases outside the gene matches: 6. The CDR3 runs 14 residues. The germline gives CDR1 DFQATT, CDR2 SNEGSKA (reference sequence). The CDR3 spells CSASLTSSTDTQYF. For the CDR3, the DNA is TGCAGTGCTAGCCTGACTAGCTCGACAGATACGCAGTATTTT.

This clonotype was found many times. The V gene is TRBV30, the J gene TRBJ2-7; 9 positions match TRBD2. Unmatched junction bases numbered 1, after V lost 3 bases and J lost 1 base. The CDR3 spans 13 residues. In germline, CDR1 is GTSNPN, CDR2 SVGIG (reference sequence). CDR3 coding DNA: TGTGCCTGGAGGACTAGCGGTTCCTACGAGCAGTACTTC. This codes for CAWRTSGSYEQYF.

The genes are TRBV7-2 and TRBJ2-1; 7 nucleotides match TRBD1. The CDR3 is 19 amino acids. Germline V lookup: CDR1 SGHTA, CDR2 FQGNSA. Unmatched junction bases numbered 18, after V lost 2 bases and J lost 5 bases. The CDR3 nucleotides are TGTGCCAGCAGCTTACAGGGGGTTGCGCCGACCCACAGTCACAATGAGCAGTTCTTC. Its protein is CASSLQGVAPTHSHNEQFF.

This CDR3 reads CASSSATGNEKLFF. In nucleotides, the CDR3 is TGTGCCAGCAGCTCCGCGACAGGGAATGAAAAACTGTTTTTT. The chain carries TRBV7-9 and TRBJ1-4; TRBD1 aligns across 7 bases. CDR1 and CDR2 from the germline V gene are SEHNR and FQNEAQ (reference sequence). The trim removed 4 bases at V and 5 bases at J, leaving 4 bases unmatched. CDR3 length: 14 residues.

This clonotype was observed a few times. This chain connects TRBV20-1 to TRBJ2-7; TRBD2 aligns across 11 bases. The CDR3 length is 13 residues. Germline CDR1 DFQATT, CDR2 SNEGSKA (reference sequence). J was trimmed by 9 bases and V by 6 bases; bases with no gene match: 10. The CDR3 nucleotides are TGCAGTGCCACCCGGCTAGCGGGAGGCACGCAGTACTTC. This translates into CSATRLAGGTQYF.

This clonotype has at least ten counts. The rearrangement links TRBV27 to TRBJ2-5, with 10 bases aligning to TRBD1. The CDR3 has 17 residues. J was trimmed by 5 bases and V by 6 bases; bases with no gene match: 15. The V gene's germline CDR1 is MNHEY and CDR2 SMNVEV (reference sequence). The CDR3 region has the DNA TGTGCCAGCAGACCCACCATTCGACAGGGGGCAGGGGAGACCCAGTACTTC. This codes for CASRPTIRQGAGETQYF.

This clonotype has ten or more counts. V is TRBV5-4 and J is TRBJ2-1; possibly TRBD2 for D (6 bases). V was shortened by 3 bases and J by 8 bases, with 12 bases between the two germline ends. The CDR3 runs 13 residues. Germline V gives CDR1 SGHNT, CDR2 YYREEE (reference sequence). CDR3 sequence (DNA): TGTGCCAGCAGCTGGACCAGGGAGGATGAGCAGTTCTTC. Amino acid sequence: CASSWTREDEQFF.

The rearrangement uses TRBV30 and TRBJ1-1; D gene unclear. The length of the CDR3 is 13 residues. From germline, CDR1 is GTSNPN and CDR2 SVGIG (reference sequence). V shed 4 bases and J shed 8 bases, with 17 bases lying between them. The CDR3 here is CAWIKRGYLEAFF. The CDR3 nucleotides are TGTGCCTGGATTAAGCGGGGTTATTTAGAAGCTTTCTTT. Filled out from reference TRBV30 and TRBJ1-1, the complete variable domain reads SQTIHQWPATLVQPVGSPLSLECTVEGTSNPNLYWYRQAAGRGLQLLFYSVGIGQISSEVPQNLSASRPQDRQFILSSKKLLLSDSGFYLCAWIKRGYLEAFFGQGTRLTVV.

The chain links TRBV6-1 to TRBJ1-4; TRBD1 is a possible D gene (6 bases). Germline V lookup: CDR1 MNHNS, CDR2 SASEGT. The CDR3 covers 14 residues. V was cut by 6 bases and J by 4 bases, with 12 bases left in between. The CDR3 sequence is CASSPRGGNEKLFF. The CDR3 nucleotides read TGTGCCAGCAGCCCAAGAGGGGGTAATGAAAAACTGTTTTTT.

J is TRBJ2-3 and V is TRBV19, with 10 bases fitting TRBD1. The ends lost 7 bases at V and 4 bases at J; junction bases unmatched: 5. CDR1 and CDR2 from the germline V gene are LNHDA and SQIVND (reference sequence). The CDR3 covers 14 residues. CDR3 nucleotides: TGTGCCAGTATCCCGACAGGGGGCCCAGATACGCAGTATTTT. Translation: CASIPTGGPDTQYF.

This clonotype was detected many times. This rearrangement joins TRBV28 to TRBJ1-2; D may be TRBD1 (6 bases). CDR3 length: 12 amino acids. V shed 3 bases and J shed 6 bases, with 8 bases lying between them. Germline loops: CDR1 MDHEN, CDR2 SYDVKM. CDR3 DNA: TGTGCCAGCAGTTTCTCAGGGGATGGCTACACCTTC. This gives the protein CASSFSGDGYTF.

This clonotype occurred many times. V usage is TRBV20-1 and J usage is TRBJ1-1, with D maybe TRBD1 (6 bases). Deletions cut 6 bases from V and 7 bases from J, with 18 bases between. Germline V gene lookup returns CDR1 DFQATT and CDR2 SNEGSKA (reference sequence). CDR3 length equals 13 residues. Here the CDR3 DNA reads TGCAGTGCCTTTCCACAGGGTGCTGGTGAAGCTTTCTTT. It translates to CSAFPQGAGEAFF.

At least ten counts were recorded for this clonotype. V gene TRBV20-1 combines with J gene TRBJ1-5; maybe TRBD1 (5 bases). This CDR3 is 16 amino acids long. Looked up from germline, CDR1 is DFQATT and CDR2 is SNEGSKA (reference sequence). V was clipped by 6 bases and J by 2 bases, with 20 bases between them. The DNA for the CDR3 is TGCAGTGCGCTCCCACCTGGGGGGTTTCGCAATCAGCCCCAGCATTTT. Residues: CSALPPGGFRNQPQHF.

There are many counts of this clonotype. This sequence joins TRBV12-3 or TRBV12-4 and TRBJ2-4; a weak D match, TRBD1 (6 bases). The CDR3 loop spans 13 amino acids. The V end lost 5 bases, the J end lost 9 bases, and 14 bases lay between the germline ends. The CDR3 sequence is CASSQRGGGIQYF. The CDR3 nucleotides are TGTGCCAGCAGTCAGAGAGGGGGTGGCATTCAGTACTTC.

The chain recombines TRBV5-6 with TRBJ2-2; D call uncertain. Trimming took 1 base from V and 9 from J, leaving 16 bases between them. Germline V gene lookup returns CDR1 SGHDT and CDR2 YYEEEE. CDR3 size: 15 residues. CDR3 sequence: CASSLSRLHRWELFF. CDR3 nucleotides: TGTGCCAGCAGCTTGTCTCGTTTACACCGGTGGGAGCTGTTTTTT.

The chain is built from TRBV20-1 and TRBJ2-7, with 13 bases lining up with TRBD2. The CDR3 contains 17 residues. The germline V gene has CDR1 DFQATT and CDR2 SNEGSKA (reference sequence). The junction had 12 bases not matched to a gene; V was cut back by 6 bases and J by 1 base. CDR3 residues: CSARHWGLAGPSYEQYF. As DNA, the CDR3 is TGCAGTGCCAGGCACTGGGGACTAGCGGGACCTTCCTACGAGCAGTACTTC.

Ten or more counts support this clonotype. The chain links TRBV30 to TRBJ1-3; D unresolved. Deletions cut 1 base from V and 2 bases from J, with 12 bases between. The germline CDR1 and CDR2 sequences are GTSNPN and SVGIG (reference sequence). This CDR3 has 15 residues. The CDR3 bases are TGTGCCTGGAGTGGAAAATTATTCCCTGGAAACACCATATATTTT. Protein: CAWSGKLFPGNTIYF.

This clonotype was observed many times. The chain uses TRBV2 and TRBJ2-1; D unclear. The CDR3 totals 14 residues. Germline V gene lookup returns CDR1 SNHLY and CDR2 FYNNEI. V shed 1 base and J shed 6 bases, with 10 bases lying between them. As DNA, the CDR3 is TGTGCCAGCAGTGAAGTTGGCACCCTCAATGAGCAGTTCTTC. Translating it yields CASSEVGTLNEQFF.

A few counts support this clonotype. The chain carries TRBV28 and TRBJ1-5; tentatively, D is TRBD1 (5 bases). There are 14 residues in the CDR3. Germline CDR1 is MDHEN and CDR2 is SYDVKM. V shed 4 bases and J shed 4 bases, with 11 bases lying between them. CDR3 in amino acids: CASSSPGGNQPQHF. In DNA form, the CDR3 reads TGTGCCAGCAGTTCCCCCGGGGGGAATCAGCCCCAGCATTTT.

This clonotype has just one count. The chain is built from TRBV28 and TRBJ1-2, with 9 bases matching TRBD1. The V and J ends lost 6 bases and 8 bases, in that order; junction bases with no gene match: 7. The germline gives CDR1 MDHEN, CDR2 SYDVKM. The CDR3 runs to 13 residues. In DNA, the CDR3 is TGTGCCAGCAGATCGGGACAGGGAGAGGGCTACACCTTC. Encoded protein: CASRSGQGEGYTF.

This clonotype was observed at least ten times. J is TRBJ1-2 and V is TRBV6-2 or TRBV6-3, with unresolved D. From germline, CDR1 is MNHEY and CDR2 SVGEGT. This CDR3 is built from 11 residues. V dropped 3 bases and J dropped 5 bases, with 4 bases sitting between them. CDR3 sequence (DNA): TGTGCCAGCAGTTATTCTTATGGCTACACCTTC. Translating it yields CASSYSYGYTF.

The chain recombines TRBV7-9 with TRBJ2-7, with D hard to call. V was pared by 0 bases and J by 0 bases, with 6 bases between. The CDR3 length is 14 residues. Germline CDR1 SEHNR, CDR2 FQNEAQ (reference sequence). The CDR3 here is CASSLAPPSYEQYF. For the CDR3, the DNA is TGTGCCAGCAGCTTAGCGCCACCCTCCTACGAGCAGTACTTC.

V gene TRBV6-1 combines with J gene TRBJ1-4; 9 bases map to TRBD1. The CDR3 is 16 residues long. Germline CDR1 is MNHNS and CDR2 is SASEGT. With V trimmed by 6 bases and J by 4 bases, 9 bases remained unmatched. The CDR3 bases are TGTGCCAGCAGATCCCGGACAGGGGACCGTAATGAAAAACTGTTTTTT. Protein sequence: CASRSRTGDRNEKLFF.

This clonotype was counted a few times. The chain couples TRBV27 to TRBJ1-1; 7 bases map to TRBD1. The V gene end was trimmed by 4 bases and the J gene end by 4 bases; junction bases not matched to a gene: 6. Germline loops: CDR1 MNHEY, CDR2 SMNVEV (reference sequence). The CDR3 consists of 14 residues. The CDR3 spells CASSSPGTATEAFF. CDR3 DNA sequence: TGTGCCAGCAGTTCACCCGGGACAGCCACTGAAGCTTTCTTT.

The CDR3 DNA reads TGTGCCAGCAGTCGGACAGGGTACGTCGGGGAGCTGTTTTTT. Its translation: CASSRTGYVGELFF. The chain uses TRBV14 and TRBJ2-2, with 8 bases aligning to TRBD1. CDR1 and CDR2 from the germline V gene are SGHDN and FVKESK. The CDR3 has 14 amino acids. V lost 6 bases and J lost 7; bases outside the gene matches: 7.

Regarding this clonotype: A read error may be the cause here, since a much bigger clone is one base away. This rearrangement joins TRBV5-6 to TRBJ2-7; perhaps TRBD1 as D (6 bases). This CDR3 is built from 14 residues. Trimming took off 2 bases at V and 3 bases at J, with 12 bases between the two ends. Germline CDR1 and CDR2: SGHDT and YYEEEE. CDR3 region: CASSFTGQGYEQYF. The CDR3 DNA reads TGTGCCAGCAGCTTTACGGGACAAGGCTACGAGCAGTACTTC.